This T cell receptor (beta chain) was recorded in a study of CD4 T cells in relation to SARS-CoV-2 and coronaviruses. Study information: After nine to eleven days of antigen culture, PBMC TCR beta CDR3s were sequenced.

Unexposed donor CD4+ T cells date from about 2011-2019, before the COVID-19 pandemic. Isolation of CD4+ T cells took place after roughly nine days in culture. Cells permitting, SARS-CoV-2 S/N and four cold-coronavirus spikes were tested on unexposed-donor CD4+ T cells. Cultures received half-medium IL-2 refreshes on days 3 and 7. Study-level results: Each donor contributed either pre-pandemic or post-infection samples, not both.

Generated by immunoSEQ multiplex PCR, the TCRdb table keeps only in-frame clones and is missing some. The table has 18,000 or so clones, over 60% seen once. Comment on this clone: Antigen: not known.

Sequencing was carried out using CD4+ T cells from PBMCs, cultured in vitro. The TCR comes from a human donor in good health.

CDR3 residues: CASSRTGRGRVNYGYTF. Written as DNA, the CDR3 is TGTGCCAGCAGCCGAACCGGCAGGGGGCGGGTAAACTATGGCTACACCTTC. V usage is TRBV6-6 and J usage is TRBJ1-2, with TRBD1 matching over 8 bases. The germline V gene encodes CDR1 MNHNY and CDR2 SVGAGI (reference sequence). With 6 bases clipped from V and 2 bases from J, the junction kept 14 bases outside the gene matches. This CDR3 comprises 17 residues.